The 25 T cell receptor beta chains given below trace back to one sample, sequenced in a study of T cells in Graves' hyperthyroidism and ophthalmopathy. The TCR beta CDR3 regions underwent amplification using RNA transcripts as the source. HTBI primers were employed in a first-round RT-PCR of the TCR CDR3. Each CDR3 protein gets one entry after TCRdb re-called the multiplex PCR reads with MiXCR. This table has 300,000 to 500,000 distinct CDR3 sequences, about an eighth appearing once. The sequenced sample consisted of blood. All receptors derive from a man in his fifties or sixties with Graves' ophthalmopathy.

This clonotype was detected many times. The gene calls are TRBV28 and TRBJ1-1; maybe TRBD1 (5 bases). Trimming stripped 6 bases from V and 5 bases from J, with 13 bases between. This CDR3 region has 13 residues. Per the germline V gene, CDR1 is MDHEN and CDR2 is SYDVKM. CDR3 in amino acids: CASSWAGGTEAFF. In DNA form, the CDR3 reads TGTGCCAGCAGCTGGGCGGGGGGGACTGAAGCTTTCTTT.

This clonotype has ten or more counts. The chain carries TRBV7-8 and TRBJ2-5; 9 bases are shared with TRBD2. In germline, CDR1 is SGHVS, CDR2 FQNEAQ. J was trimmed by 5 bases and V by 3 bases; bases with no gene match: 4. CDR3 length equals 14 residues. Here the CDR3 DNA reads TGTGCCAGCAGCTTCGCGGGAGGGCCGGAGACCCAGTACTTC. This sequence encodes CASSFAGGPETQYF.

The table lists this clonotype with many counts. V usage is TRBV10-3 and J usage is TRBJ2-2; D is undetermined. This CDR3 is 14 amino acids long. In germline, CDR1 is ENHRY, CDR2 SYGVKD. The germline V and J ends were trimmed by 6 bases and 0 bases, with 8 bases remaining between them. The CDR3 is CAISLTANTGELFF. The DNA of the CDR3 is TGTGCCATCAGCCTAACGGCGAACACCGGGGAGCTGTTTTTT.

This clonotype was seen many times. The rearrangement uses TRBV2 and TRBJ2-7; D unresolved. Trimming took 4 bases from V and 5 from J, leaving 6 bases between them. The CDR3 covers 11 residues. Germline V gives CDR1 SNHLY, CDR2 FYNNEI. The CDR3 protein is CASSADDEQYF. For the CDR3, the DNA is TGTGCCAGCAGTGCGGACGACGAGCAGTACTTC. Complete variable domain (other parts from reference TRBV2 and TRBJ2-7): EPEVTQTPSHQVTQMGQEVILRCVPISNHLYFYWYRQILGQKVEFLVSFYNNEISEKSEIFDDQFSVERPDGSNFTLKIRSTKLEDSAMYFCASSADDEQYFGPGTRLTVT.

This clonotype was counted ten times or more. V and J are TRBV20-1 and TRBJ2-3; 7 nucleotides agree with TRBD2. V shed 0 bases, J shed 4 bases, and the junction held 4 bases outside the gene matches. Germline CDR1 is DFQATT and CDR2 is SNEGSKA (reference sequence). The CDR3 loop spans 14 amino acids. CDR3 region: CSARESGGADTQYF. The CDR3 bases are TGCAGTGCTAGAGAGTCGGGAGGTGCAGATACGCAGTATTTT.

This clonotype was picked up many times. The rearrangement uses TRBV5-6 and TRBJ1-1; D is ambiguous. V shed 4 bases and J shed 1 base, with 17 bases lying between them. The CDR3 contains 16 residues. The germline CDR1 and CDR2 sequences are SGHDT and YYEEEE. CDR3: CASSLGGMRENTEAFF. For the CDR3, the DNA is TGTGCCAGCAGCCTTGGAGGGATGAGGGAGAACACTGAAGCTTTCTTT.

This clonotype was recorded many times. The J gene is TRBJ1-1, the V gene TRBV5-1; D is possibly TRBD1 (6 bases). There are 14 residues in the CDR3. V was clipped by 0 bases and J by 8 bases, with 14 bases between them. Germline V CDR1 and CDR2: SGHRS, YFSETQ. CDR3 nucleotide sequence: TGCGCCAGCAGCTTGGGGGGGGCCGCGACCGAAGCTTTCTTT. Translated, it gives CASSLGGAATEAFF.

In its sample, this clonotype was seen many times. The chain has TRBV11-3 and TRBJ2-3, with D uncertain. This CDR3 is 14 amino acids long. Per germline, CDR1 SGHNT and CDR2 YENEEA. Trimming pared 1 base from V and 2 bases from J, leaving 7 bases between. The CDR3 here is CASSLGTHTDTQYF. CDR3 DNA sequence: TGTGCCAGCAGCTTAGGAACCCACACAGATACGCAGTATTTT.

This clonotype has a count of ten or more. The chain combines TRBV5-1 with TRBJ2-7, with 8 nucleotides matching TRBD1. Germline trimming cut 4 bases from V and 1 base from J; bases unmatched to any gene: 4. The CDR3 spans 14 residues. Per the germline V gene, CDR1 is SGHRS and CDR2 is YFSETQ. The chain's CDR3 is CASSRTGRSYEQYF. The CDR3, as DNA: TGCGCCAGCAGCAGGACAGGGCGGTCCTACGAGCAGTACTTC.

This clonotype has at least ten counts. The V gene is TRBV20-1, the J gene TRBJ2-5; D gene ambiguous. The CDR3 is made up of 12 amino acids. Germline V lookup: CDR1 DFQATT, CDR2 SNEGSKA (reference sequence). Trimming cost V 4 bases and J 3 bases, with 9 bases left between them. The CDR3: CSAIGVEETQYF. The CDR3 DNA is TGCAGTGCTATTGGGGTAGAAGAGACCCAGTACTTC.

The chain employs TRBV11-2 and TRBJ2-1; 10 nucleotides agree with TRBD2. V dropped 5 bases and J dropped 5; count of bases not matched to a gene: 9. Germline CDR1 and CDR2: SGHAT and FQNNGV. The CDR3 spans 16 residues. The CDR3 region is CASSVTSGTSNNEQFF. CDR3 bases: TGTGCCAGCAGCGTAACTAGCGGGACCTCTAACAATGAGCAGTTCTTC.

This chain joins TRBV6-4 and TRBJ2-1; a weak D match, TRBD2 (6 bases). This CDR3 is built from 15 residues. Trimming shortened V by 8 bases and J by 5 bases, and 19 bases separated the two germline ends. The germline V gene has CDR1 MRHNA and CDR2 SNTAGT. CDR3 in amino acids: CASRNTGRNHNEQFF. CDR3 in DNA: TGTGCCAGCCGGAATACCGGGAGAAATCACAATGAGCAGTTCTTC.

The V and J genes are TRBV19 and TRBJ2-5; 9 bases fit TRBD2. From germline, CDR1 is LNHDA and CDR2 SQIVND (reference sequence). The CDR3 is 13 amino acids. V shed 8 bases, J shed 5 bases, and the junction held 6 bases outside the gene matches. The CDR3 region has the DNA TGTGCCAGTCGTAGCGGGAGCCGGGAGACCCAGTACTTC. Its protein product is CASRSGSRETQYF.

Regarding this clonotype: Mismatch with germline at one junction end may stem from a read error. The J gene is TRBJ1-4, the V gene TRBV7-9; D is uncertain. The CDR3 is 14 residues long. Looked up from germline, CDR1 is SEHNR and CDR2 is FQNEAQ (reference sequence). DNA for the CDR3: TGTGCCAGCAGCCCTTTCTCAACTAATGAAAAACTGCTTTTT. It specifies CASSPFSTNEKLLF.

This clonotype was observed many times. The CDR3 here is CASSLGLAGISAYNEQFF. CDR3 coding DNA: TGTGCCAGCAGCTTAGGCCTAGCGGGAATTTCGGCCTACAATGAGCAGTTCTTC. V usage is TRBV7-2 and J usage is TRBJ2-1, with 9 bases aligning to TRBD2. The ends lost 1 base at V and 2 bases at J; junction bases unmatched: 9. Per the germline V gene, CDR1 is SGHTA and CDR2 is FQGNSA. The CDR3 totals 18 residues.

The V and J genes are TRBV6-1 and TRBJ2-5, with 10 positions matching TRBD2. The CDR3 runs 16 residues. J gave up 6 bases and V 5 bases, and 12 bases lay outside the gene matches. Germline assignment: CDR1 MNHNS and CDR2 SASEGT. CDR3 sequence (DNA): TGTGCCAGCAGTTTAAAAGGACTAGCGGTTCCTAAGACCCAGTACTTC. This gives the protein CASSLKGLAVPKTQYF.

The V and J genes are TRBV12-3 or TRBV12-4 and TRBJ2-1, with a tentative D call TRBD2 (6 bases). With 8 bases removed from V and 4 bases from J, the gap between germline ends came to 9 bases. The CDR3 has 12 residues. CDR3 in amino acids: CASLAIYNEQFF. In nucleotides, the CDR3 is TGTGCCAGCCTAGCGATATACAATGAGCAGTTCTTC.

V and J are TRBV7-9 and TRBJ2-7; a possible D gene is TRBD2 (6 bases). CDR3 size: 18 residues. CDR1 and CDR2 from the germline V gene are SEHNR and FQNEAQ (reference sequence). Between the trimmed V and J ends, which lost 5 bases and 6 bases, there was a span of 29 bases. CDR3 nucleotide sequence: TGTGCCAGCAGCATCGCGTCCGGGTTAACGGGGGTTGGTACCGAGCAGTACTTC. This gives the protein CASSIASGLTGVGTEQYF.

This clonotype came up a few times. The chain employs TRBV11-3 and TRBJ2-2; D uncertain. V lost 0 bases to trimming and J lost 6 bases, with 5 bases between them. The CDR3 is 13 amino acids. The V gene's germline CDR1 is SGHNT and CDR2 YENEEA. CDR3 sequence reads: CASSLEYAGELFF. The CDR3 region has the DNA TGTGCCAGCAGCTTAGAATACGCCGGGGAGCTGTTTTTT.

The chain uses TRBV12-3 or TRBV12-4 and TRBJ2-1; 7 positions agree with TRBD1. The CDR3 totals 15 residues. J was trimmed by 0 bases and V by 3 bases; bases with no gene match: 2. The CDR3 protein is CASSFNRGSYNEQFF. The CDR3 region has the DNA TGTGCCAGCAGTTTTAACAGGGGCTCCTACAATGAGCAGTTCTTC.

This clonotype was seen many times. The rearrangement joins TRBV18 to TRBJ1-3; D gene ambiguous. The CDR3 has 14 amino acids. Germline assignment: CDR1 KGHSH and CDR2 LQKENI. The V gene lost 1 base and the J gene lost 1 base, with 5 bases spanning the gap. This CDR3 is CASSPLVSGNTIYF. CDR3 coding DNA: TGTGCCAGCTCACCACTCGTTTCTGGAAACACCATATATTTT. Drawing the rest from reference TRBV18 and TRBJ1-3, the complete variable domain is NAGVMQNPRHLVRRRGQEARLRCSPMKGHSHVYWYRQLPEEGLKFMVYLQKENIIDESGMPKERFSAEFPKEGPSILRIQQVVRGDSAAYFCASSPLVSGNTIYFGEGSWLTVV.

This chain links TRBV12-3 or TRBV12-4 with TRBJ2-2; no clear D. V gave up 4 bases and J gave up 0 bases, with 15 bases separating them. There are 17 residues in the CDR3. In DNA form, the CDR3 reads TGTGCCAGCAGTTACGCCTTGTCTTCCACGAACACCGGGGAGCTGTTTTTT. Its protein is CASSYALSSTNTGELFF.

The V gene is TRBV14, the J gene TRBJ2-7; D is perhaps TRBD1 (5 bases). The V end was cut by 5 bases, the J end by 6 bases, with 11 bases between. The germline gives CDR1 SGHDN, CDR2 FVKESK. There are 12 residues in the CDR3. The CDR3 sequence is CASSSRASEQYF. As DNA, the CDR3 is TGTGCCAGCAGCTCCAGGGCCTCCGAGCAGTACTTC. Variable domain in full (rest from reference TRBV14 and TRBJ2-7): EAGVTQFPSHSVIEKGQTVTLRCDPISGHDNLYWYRRVMGKEIKFLLHFVKESKQDESGMPNNRFLAERTGGTYSTLKVQPAELEDSGVYFCASSSRASEQYFGPGTRLTVT.

The chain combines TRBV30 with TRBJ2-7; D ambiguous. Trimming removed 3 bases at V and 2 bases at J, with 11 bases between. This CDR3 has 13 amino acids. Germline-derived CDR1 and CDR2 are GTSNPN and SVGIG (reference sequence). The CDR3 protein is CAWSPTGTYEQYF. Written as DNA, the CDR3 is TGTGCCTGGAGCCCGACGGGTACCTACGAGCAGTACTTC.

The chain is built from TRBV6-1 and TRBJ1-2; D not resolved. Trimming took 3 bases from V and 4 from J, leaving 3 bases between them. Germline CDR1 MNHNS, CDR2 SASEGT. The CDR3 contains 11 residues. For the CDR3, the DNA is TGTGCCAGCAGTGACATCTATGGCTACACCTTC. This sequence encodes CASSDIYGYTF.